This is a list of T cell receptor beta chains from one sample in a study of beta chain features in type 1 diabetes. Profiling relied on immunoSEQ multiplex PCR, and the TCRdb table lists in-frame clones only, not all of them. This table holds some 200,000 clones, roughly 16% found once. The specimen was naive CD4+ T cells from blood. These receptors were collected from a man aged 30 to 45 with type 1 diabetes. Both conserved end residues are part of each CDR3. The D gene is left open where the match is weak. The listing skips clone size in some rows; elsewhere it reads once, few, many or a size class.

cdr3_length,j_call,d_call,clone_size,v_call,cdr3_aa,cdr3_nt
13,TRBJ2-3,.,.,TRBV6-6,CAIQAAGTDTQYF,TGTGCCATCCAAGCGGCTGGCACAGATACGCAGTATTTT
15,TRBJ2-1,.,few,TRBV7-2,CASSLGSQAYNEQFF,TGTGCCAGCAGCTTAGGATCACAGGCTTACAATGAGCAGTTCTTC
11,TRBJ2-7,.,.,TRBV2,CASSNDYEQYF,TGTGCCAGCAGTAACGACTACGAGCAGTACTTC
15,TRBJ2-1,TRBD2,.,TRBV5-1,CASSLVAGSYNEQFF,TGCGCCAGCAGCTTAGTAGCGGGTTCCTACAATGAGCAGTTCTTC
11,TRBJ2-3,.,once,TRBV6-5,CASRYTDTQYF,TGTGCCAGCAGATACACAGATACGCAGTATTTT
14,TRBJ1-4,TRBD1,few,TRBV14,CASSQRTGNEKLFF,TGTGCCAGCAGTCAAAGGACAGGAAATGAAAAACTGTTTTTT
12,TRBJ2-5,.,.,TRBV29-1,CSVGGPLETQYF,TGCAGCGTTGGGGGGCCCCTAGAGACCCAGTACTTC
13,TRBJ2-3,TRBD2,few,TRBV11-2,CASSVAGADTQYF,TGTGCCAGCAGCGTCGCGGGGGCAGATACGCAGTATTTT
16,TRBJ2-1,.,.,TRBV6-4,CASSDSSRNLENEQFF,TGTGCCAGCAGTGACTCGTCTAGGAACCTTGAGAATGAGCAGTTCTTC
13,TRBJ2-3,.,.,TRBV29-1,CSVVGGLTDTQYF,TGCAGCGTTGTAGGGGGTCTCACAGATACGCAGTATTTT
13,TRBJ1-1,.,few,TRBV10-3,CASRPGGEAEAFF,TGTGCCTCCCGTCCTGGGGGAGAAGCTGAAGCTTTCTTT
16,TRBJ1-5,TRBD1,.,TRBV5-4,CASSLGYRGSNQPQHF,TGTGCCAGCAGCTTAGGATACAGGGGCAGCAATCAGCCCCAGCATTTT
13,TRBJ2-5,.,.,TRBV6-1,CASRRGREETQYF,TGTGCCAGCAGGAGGGGCAGGGAAGAGACCCAGTACTTC
12,TRBJ1-2,.,few,TRBV7-2,CASSLRQRGYTF,TGTGCCAGCAGCTTAAGACAGCGTGGCTACACCTTC
13,TRBJ1-5,.,.,TRBV7-2,CASSSTGNQPQHF,TGTGCCAGCAGCTCGACAGGCAATCAGCCCCAGCATTTT
14,TRBJ2-3,TRBD2,.,TRBV9,CASSDGRTTDTQYF,TGTGCCAGCAGCGACGGGAGGACCACAGATACGCAGTATTTT